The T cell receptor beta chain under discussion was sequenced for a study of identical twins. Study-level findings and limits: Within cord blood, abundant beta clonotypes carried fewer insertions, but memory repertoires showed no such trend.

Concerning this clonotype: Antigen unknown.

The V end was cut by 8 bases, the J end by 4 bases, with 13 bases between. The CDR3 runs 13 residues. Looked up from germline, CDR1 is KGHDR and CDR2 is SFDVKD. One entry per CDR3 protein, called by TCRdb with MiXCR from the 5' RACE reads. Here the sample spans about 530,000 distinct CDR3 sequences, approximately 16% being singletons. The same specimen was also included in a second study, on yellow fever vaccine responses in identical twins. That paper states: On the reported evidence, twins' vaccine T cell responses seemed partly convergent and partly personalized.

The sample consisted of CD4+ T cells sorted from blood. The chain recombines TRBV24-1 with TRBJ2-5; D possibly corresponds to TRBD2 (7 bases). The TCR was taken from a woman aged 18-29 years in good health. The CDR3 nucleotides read TGTGCCACCATCGGGGGGCCAGGAGAGACCCAGTACTTC. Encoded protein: CATIGGPGETQYF.